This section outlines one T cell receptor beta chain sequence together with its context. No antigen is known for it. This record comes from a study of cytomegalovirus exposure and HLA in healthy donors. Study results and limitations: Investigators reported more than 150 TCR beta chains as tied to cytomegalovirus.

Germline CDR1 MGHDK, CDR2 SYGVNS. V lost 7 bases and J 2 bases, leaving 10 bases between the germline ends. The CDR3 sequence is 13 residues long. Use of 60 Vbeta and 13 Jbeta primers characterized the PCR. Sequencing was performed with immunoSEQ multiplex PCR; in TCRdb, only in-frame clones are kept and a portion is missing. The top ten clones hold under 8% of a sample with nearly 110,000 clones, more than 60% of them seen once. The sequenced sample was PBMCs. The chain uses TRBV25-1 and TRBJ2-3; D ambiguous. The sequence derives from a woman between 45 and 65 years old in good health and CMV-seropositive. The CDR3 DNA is TGTGCCAGCAATTCCCGGGTCACAGATACGCAGTATTTT. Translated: CASNSRVTDTQYF.